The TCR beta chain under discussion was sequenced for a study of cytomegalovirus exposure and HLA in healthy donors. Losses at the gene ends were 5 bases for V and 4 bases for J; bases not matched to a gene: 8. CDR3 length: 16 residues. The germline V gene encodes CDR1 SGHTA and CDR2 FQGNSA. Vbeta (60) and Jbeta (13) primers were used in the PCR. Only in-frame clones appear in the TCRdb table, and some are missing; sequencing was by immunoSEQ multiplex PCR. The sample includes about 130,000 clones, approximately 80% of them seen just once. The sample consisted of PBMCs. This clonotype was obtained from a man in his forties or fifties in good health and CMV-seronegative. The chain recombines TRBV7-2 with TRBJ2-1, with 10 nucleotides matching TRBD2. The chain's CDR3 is CASSLVERGGYNEQFF. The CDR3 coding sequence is TGTGCCAGCAGCCTCGTTGAGCGGGGGGGGTACAATGAGCAGTTCTTC.